A selection of T cell receptor beta chains follows, all from one sample in a study of control samples from healthy donors and cancer patients. Repertoires were generated with immunoSEQ multiplex PCR, while TCRdb's copy carries only in-frame clones and drops some. The table includes tens of thousands of clones, around four fifths detected once. Specimen: PBMCs. The receptors stem from a woman in her fifties or sixties with lung cancer. Each CDR3 is given with its conserved first and last residue. D genes are given only for firm matches. Size is omitted from some rows. Given values are once, few, many or a class for expanded clones.

J | V | size | D | DNA | CDR3
TRBJ1-1 | TRBV25-1 | NA | NA | TGTGCCAGCAGAACCCCTGCGGGGAATCCTTTCTTT | CASRTPAGNPFF
TRBJ1-6 | TRBV11-2 | NA | TRBD1 | TGTGCCAGCAGCTTAGACGGGACAGGGCAATTCTCACCCCTCCACTTT | CASSLDGTGQFSPLHF
TRBJ1-5 | TRBV5-5 | NA | NA | TGTGCCAGCAGCTTGAGGGGCAATAGCAATCAGCCCCAGCATTTT | CASSLRGNSNQPQHF
TRBJ2-5 | TRBV4-2 | NA | NA | TGTGCCAGCAGCCTCCCTGGCGAGACCCAAGAGACCCAGTACTTC | CASSLPGETQETQYF
TRBJ2-7 | TRBV7-9 | NA | NA | TGTGCCAGCAGCTTGGGTTATTACGAGCAGTACTTC | CASSLGYYEQYF
TRBJ2-2 | TRBV6-1 | NA | TRBD2 | TGTGCCAGCAGTGTACGGGGTAGCGGGAGGGCCGGGGAGCTGTTTTTT | CASSVRGSGRAGELFF
TRBJ1-1 | TRBV6-6 | NA | NA | TGTGCCAGCAGCTTACAGACATTGAACACTGAAGCTTTCTTT | CASSLQTLNTEAFF
TRBJ1-3 | TRBV10-3 | few | NA | TGTGCCATCAGTGGGCAGGTAACGGGAGGAAACACCATATATTTT | CAISGQVTGGNTIYF
TRBJ2-4 | TRBV19 | NA | NA | TGTGCCAGTAGTATAGCGTGGGGAGTGAGGAACATTCAGTACTTC | CASSIAWGVRNIQYF
TRBJ1-5 | TRBV19 | NA | NA | TGTGCCAGTAGGGGGCCTTTACTCGGTCAGCCCCAGCATTTT | CASRGPLLGQPQHF
TRBJ2-7 | TRBV12-3/TRBV12-4 | NA | NA | TGTGCCAGCAGCCGGGTGGTGTACGAGCAGTACTTC | CASSRVVYEQYF
TRBJ1-5 | TRBV7-8 | NA | NA | TGTGCCAGCAGCTTAGCGGGGAGGGAGCCCCAGCATTTT | CASSLAGREPQHF
TRBJ2-3 | TRBV7-2 | NA | NA | TGTGCCAGCAGCTTTGCATCTAGAGCAGATACGCAGTATTTT | CASSFASRADTQYF
TRBJ1-2 | TRBV6-5 | NA | NA | TGTGCCAGCATCGAGCCACGGAACTATGGCTACACCTTC | CASIEPRNYGYTF
TRBJ1-4 | TRBV6-5 | NA | TRBD1 | TGTGGGTCCGGAGGGGGCTCAGGTGAAAAACTGTTTTTT | CGSGGGSGEKLFF
TRBJ1-4 | TRBV7-8 | NA | NA | TGTGCCAGCAGCCGAGGGAGTAGGAATGAAAAACTGTTTTTT | CASSRGSRNEKLFF
TRBJ2-3 | TRBV19 | NA | NA | TGTGCCAGTAGTTCGTCCCTCACAGATACGCAGTATTTT | CASSSSLTDTQYF
TRBJ1-2 | TRBV25-1 | NA | NA | TGTGCCAGCAGTGTTGTGTCAGCCACAGATTACTATGGCTACACCTTC | CASSVVSATDYYGYTF
TRBJ1-1 | TRBV6-5 | NA | NA | TGTGCCACCAAAGACGGGGCGTTGACTGAAGCTTTCTTT | CATKDGALTEAFF
TRBJ2-7 | TRBV27 | NA | TRBD1 | TGTGCCAGGGGGGGACAGGGACTCAGGAGCTCCTACGAGCAGTACTTC | CARGGQGLRSSYEQYF
TRBJ1-2 | TRBV7-9 | once | NA | TGTGCCAGCAGCCCTTCGGGAGGAAACTATGGCTACACCTTC | CASSPSGGNYGYTF
TRBJ1-6 | TRBV29-1 | NA | NA | TGCAGCGTCGTTGACAGTATTAATTCACCCCTCCACTTT | CSVVDSINSPLHF
TRBJ1-1 | TRBV29-1 | few | NA | TGCAGCGTGGGAAAAACGGACGGAGGCACTGAAGCTTTCTTT | CSVGKTDGGTEAFF
TRBJ1-6 | TRBV27 | few | NA | TGTGCCAGCAGTTTACTGGGAAATTCACCCCTCCACTTT | CASSLLGNSPLHF
TRBJ2-7 | TRBV18 | NA | NA | TGTGCCAGCTCACCACAGCTCGCAGGGCGCTACGAGCAGTACTTC | CASSPQLAGRYEQYF
TRBJ1-2 | TRBV3-1/TRBV3-2 | NA | NA | TGTGCCAGCAGCCAAGGGTCACTCTATGGCTACACCTTC | CASSQGSLYGYTF
TRBJ2-3 | TRBV6-6 | NA | NA | TGTGCCAGCAGCGGGGCTTTTAGGGAGTATTTT | CASSGAFREYF
TRBJ1-6 | TRBV19 | NA | TRBD1 | TGTGCCAGTAGTACCTCGAGGACAGGTGATTATACCCTCCACTTT | CASSTSRTGDYTLHF
TRBJ2-3 | TRBV20-1 | NA | NA | TGCAGTGCTAGTGGCCTAGACACAGATACGCAGTATTTT | CSASGLDTDTQYF
TRBJ2-3 | TRBV7-3 | NA | NA | TGTGCCAGCAGCTCTTTGCAAGGGGGGACAGATACGCAGTATTTT | CASSSLQGGTDTQYF
TRBJ1-4 | TRBV12-3/TRBV12-4 | NA | NA | TGTGCCAGCAGCCTCCGGGGGGATGAAAAACTGTTTTTT | CASSLRGDEKLFF
TRBJ2-2 | TRBV25-1 | NA | TRBD1 | TGTGCCAGCAGTGACCCGACAGGGGGCAGTGAAACCGGGGAGCTGTTTTTT | CASSDPTGGSETGELFF